The 25 T cell receptor beta chains given below trace back to one sample, sequenced in a study of post-analysis software for immune sequencing data. Study conclusions and caveats: In patients, roughly 5 TRBV segments were more frequent than in controls, with TRBV5-6, TRBV5-1 and TRBV20-1 among them.

Their recognized antigens are unknown. Unique molecular identifiers featured in each of the TCR beta cDNA libraries. TCRdb redid the calling of the PCR reads with MiXCR, one entry per CDR3 protein. The table lists around 770,000 distinct CDR3 sequences, more than 45% of them singletons, with approximately 4.4% in the top ten. Sequenced input: blood. The origin of the receptors is a girl aged 5-17 years with multiple sclerosis.

This chain links TRBV7-2 with TRBJ2-3, with D unclear. Per the germline V gene, CDR1 is SGHTA and CDR2 is FQGNSA. This CDR3 region has 14 residues. Trimming took off 1 base at V and 3 bases at J, with 8 bases between the two ends. The CDR3 DNA follows: TGTGCCAGCAGCTTAGACCAGACTACAGATACGCAGTATTTT. This encodes CASSLDQTTDTQYF.

Comments on this clonotype: This may stem from a read error, because a much larger clone lies one nucleotide away. The chain combines TRBV7-2 with TRBJ2-6, with D maybe TRBD1 (5 bases). Germline-derived CDR1 and CDR2 are SGHTA and FQGNSA. The length of the CDR3 is 14 residues. CDR3 DNA: TGTGCCAGCAGTTTAGATTCTGGGGCCGACGTCCTGACTTTC. It encodes CASSLDSGADVLTF.

The chain uses TRBV20-1 and TRBJ2-4; 7 bases line up with TRBD2. The J call may be wrong; the DNA end is better matched by TRBJ2-5. Germline V lookup: CDR1 DFQATT, CDR2 SNEGSKA (reference sequence). This CDR3 is 15 amino acids long. CDR3 loop: CSARAGLGEKETQYF. Written as DNA, the CDR3 is TGCAGTGCTAGAGCCGGACTAGGGGAAAAAGAGACCCAGTACTTC.

This clonotype turned up a few times. The V call is TRBV15, the J call TRBJ1-1; no clear D. Trimming removed 1 base from V and 1 base from J, with 10 bases in between. Looked up from germline, CDR1 is LNHNV and CDR2 is YYDKDF (reference sequence). The CDR3 spans 15 residues. CDR3: CATSRGWQSNTEAFF. The CDR3 DNA reads as TGTGCCACCAGCAGAGGCTGGCAGTCGAACACTGAAGCTTTCTTT.

This clonotype was seen a few times. The chain links TRBV20-1 to TRBJ2-4; the match to TRBD1 covers 7 bases. Matching the DNA end better, TRBJ2-7 makes the J call doubtful. CDR1 DFQATT and CDR2 SNEGSKA come from the germline V gene (reference sequence). The CDR3 spans 14 residues. CDR3 sequence (DNA): TGCAGTGCTAGAGGCGTCTCCCCAGGGGGCGAGCAGTACTTC. Translated, it gives CSARGVSPGGEQYF.

This clonotype was seen more than once but under ten times. J is TRBJ2-1 and V is TRBV12-3 or TRBV12-4; 9 bases are a match to TRBD2. The ends lost 6 bases at V and 7 bases at J; junction bases unmatched: 10. This CDR3 is 15 amino acids long. The CDR3 region is CASSRYGGRGNEQFF. CDR3 DNA: TGTGCCAGCAGCCGCTACGGCGGGAGGGGAAATGAGCAGTTCTTC.

The table lists this clonotype with a few counts. This rearrangement joins TRBV7-2 to TRBJ2-5; D is possibly TRBD1 or TRBD2 (5 bases each). Germline assignment: CDR1 SGHTA and CDR2 FQGNSA. This CDR3 is built from 14 residues. V lost 4 bases to trimming and J lost 4 bases, with 13 bases between them. In nucleotides, the CDR3 is TGTGCCAGCAGCTCCGGGGCGTACGGAGAGACCCAGTACTTC. This encodes CASSSGAYGETQYF.

The rearrangement joins TRBV7-9 to TRBJ2-3, with D possibly being TRBD1 (6 bases). Looked up from germline, CDR1 is SEHNR and CDR2 is FQNEAQ (reference sequence). The CDR3 contains 14 residues. V lost 11 bases to trimming and J lost 3 bases, with 18 bases between them. CDR3 in amino acids: CAQSAAGDTDTQYF. CDR3 DNA: TGTGCCCAATCCGCGGCAGGGGATACAGATACGCAGTATTTT.

This clonotype was detected only a few times. The chain employs TRBV15 and TRBJ2-4, with 7 bases that match TRBD1. The CDR3 extends over 18 amino acids. The J segment lost 3 bases and the V segment lost 3 bases, leaving 14 bases of the junction unmatched. The germline V gene encodes CDR1 LNHNV and CDR2 YYDKDF (reference sequence). CDR3 amino acids: CATSRPEQGSDGKNIQYF. The DNA for the CDR3 is TGTGCCACCAGCAGGCCCGAACAGGGGTCGGACGGCAAAAACATTCAGTACTTC.

The V and J genes are TRBV28 and TRBJ2-3; TRBD2 matches 11 bases. Germline trimming cut 2 bases from V and 3 bases from J; bases unmatched to any gene: 10. CDR1 and CDR2 (germline): MDHEN, SYDVKM. The CDR3 extends over 18 amino acids. The CDR3 loop is CASSLRTSGSWLTDTQYF. CDR3 sequence (DNA): TGTGCCAGCAGTTTACGTACTAGCGGGAGTTGGTTGACAGATACGCAGTATTTT.

V usage is TRBV24-1 and J usage is TRBJ2-4; TRBD1 or TRBD2 may be the D gene (5 bases each). Germline V lookup: CDR1 KGHDR, CDR2 SFDVKD. V lost 5 bases to trimming and J lost 0 bases, with 10 bases between them. This CDR3 has 15 residues. Here the CDR3 DNA reads TGTGCCACCAGTGCGGGGCCGCTAGCCAAAAACATTCAGTACTTC. Its translation is CATSAGPLAKNIQYF.

Worth noting for this clonotype: The junction differs from germline at one of its ends, possibly a read error. The CDR3 DNA sequence: TGTAGTGGTACCAGGGGGAATGGTGGCTACACCTTC. Translation: CSGTRGNGGYTF. The genes are TRBV20-1 and TRBJ1-2, with 7 bases lining up with TRBD1. CDR3 length: 12 residues. Germline CDR1 is DFQATT and CDR2 is SNEGSKA (reference sequence).

The chain links TRBV12-3 or TRBV12-4 to TRBJ2-7; D is perhaps TRBD1 (6 bases). Trimming left V 5 bases short and J 2 bases short, with 16 bases between. This CDR3 contains 15 residues. Here the CDR3 reads CASSPITGITYEQYF. The CDR3 bases are TGTGCCAGCAGTCCAATAACAGGGATAACCTACGAGCAGTACTTC.

A few counts support this clonotype. At one boundary the junction diverges from the germline segment, which might be a read error. V is TRBV7-7 and J is TRBJ2-1; D is ambiguous. The CDR3 is made up of 13 amino acids. CDR1 is SSHAT, CDR2 FNYEAQ, per germline (reference sequence). CDR3 DNA: TGTGCTAGCAGCTTAGATCGTCTTGCTGAGCAGTTCTTC. Translating gives CASSLDRLAEQFF.

This clonotype was seen a handful of times. V gene TRBV27 combines with J gene TRBJ2-5; D perhaps matches TRBD2 (5 bases). V was pared by 6 bases and J by 5 bases, with 16 bases between. Germline CDR1 MNHEY, CDR2 SMNVEV (reference sequence). The CDR3 spans 14 residues. This CDR3 is CASSQGLPGETQYF. CDR3 DNA: TGTGCCAGCAGCCAAGGACTCCCGGGGGAGACCCAGTACTTC.

The rearrangement links TRBV25-1 to TRBJ2-3, with TRBD2 matching over 11 bases. The CDR3 totals 15 residues. Germline trimming cut 6 bases from V and 7 bases from J; bases unmatched to any gene: 9. The V gene's germline CDR1 is MGHDK and CDR2 SYGVNS. The CDR3 region has the DNA TGTGCCAGCAGATCACTAGCGGGAGATACAAATACGCAGTATTTT. This translates into CASRSLAGDTNTQYF.

The gene calls are TRBV4-3 and TRBJ2-1, with D possibly TRBD2 on 7 matching bases. V dropped 3 bases and J dropped 8 bases, with 11 bases sitting between them. CDR1 and CDR2 (germline): LGHNA, YSLEER. The CDR3 runs to 13 residues. In DNA, the CDR3 is TGCGCCAGCAGCCAGAGGGGGGGTTATGAGCAGTTCTTC. It is translated as CASSQRGGYEQFF.

CDR3 DNA sequence: TGTGCCAGCAGTTCCTTAGCGACCTCCTACGAGCAGTACTTC. As protein: CASSSLATSYEQYF. The chain employs TRBV12-3 or TRBV12-4 and TRBJ2-7; tentatively, D is TRBD2 (5 bases). The CDR3 has 14 amino acids. Trimming left V 4 bases short and J 0 bases short, with 10 bases between.

The sample holds a few counts of this clonotype. The chain has TRBV29-1 and TRBJ2-5; D is possibly TRBD2 (6 bases). V was cut by 1 base and J by 4 bases, with 19 bases left in between. The CDR3 sequence is 16 residues long. The germline V gene encodes CDR1 SQVTM and CDR2 ANQGSEA. The CDR3 here is CSVEAPGDPDLETQYF. CDR3 DNA sequence: TGCAGCGTTGAAGCTCCGGGAGATCCCGACTTAGAGACCCAGTACTTC. The variable domain in full, completed from reference TRBV29-1 and TRBJ2-5, reads SAVISQKPSRDICQRGTSLTIQCQVDSQVTMMFWYRQQPGQSLTLIATANQGSEATYESGFVIDKFPISRPNLTFSTLTVSNMSPEDSSIYLCSVEAPGDPDLETQYFGPGTRLLVL.

This rearrangement joins TRBV20-1 to TRBJ2-7; D is perhaps TRBD2 (6 bases). The germline CDR1 and CDR2 sequences are DFQATT and SNEGSKA (reference sequence). There are 13 residues in the CDR3. V was trimmed by 3 bases and J by 2 bases, leaving 11 bases between them. CDR3 region: CSASPGRTYEQYF. The CDR3 coding sequence is TGCAGTGCTAGCCCAGGGAGGACCTACGAGCAGTACTTC.

This chain connects TRBV5-1 to TRBJ2-7; unclear D gene. CDR1 is SGHRS and CDR2 is YFSETQ in the germline V gene. Trimming pared 1 base from V and 5 bases from J, leaving 13 bases between. The CDR3 runs 14 residues. CDR3 sequence reads: CASSLPQAVDEQYF. The CDR3 nucleotides read TGCGCCAGCAGCTTGCCTCAGGCGGTGGACGAGCAGTACTTC.

This clonotype has just a few counts. The chain's CDR3 is CATSRDHPGVSYNEQFF. Here the CDR3 DNA reads TGTGCCACCAGCAGAGATCATCCGGGCGTCTCCTACAATGAGCAGTTCTTC. The genes are TRBV15 and TRBJ2-1; D unclear. The CDR3 is 17 amino acids. V was cut by 0 bases and J by 0 bases, with 12 bases left in between. CDR1 and CDR2 from the germline V gene are LNHNV and YYDKDF (reference sequence).

This chain uses TRBV5-1 with TRBJ1-1; D is uncertain. Looked up from germline, CDR1 is SGHRS and CDR2 is YFSETQ. This CDR3 has 16 residues. Between the trimmed V and J ends, which lost 0 bases and 3 bases, there was a span of 15 bases. The CDR3, as DNA: TGCGCCAGCAGCTTGGTTGGTCCCGAGGCGGACACTGAAGCTTTCTTT. The encoded protein is CASSLVGPEADTEAFF.

The rearrangement links TRBV6-6 to TRBJ2-1; TRBD2 aligns across 7 bases. The J segment lost 3 bases and the V segment lost 5 bases, leaving 7 bases of the junction unmatched. CDR1 MNHNY and CDR2 SVGAGI come from the germline V gene (reference sequence). The CDR3 has 15 residues. The CDR3 DNA reads as TGTGCCAGCAGTCCTCTAGCGGCTAACTACAATGAGCAGTTCTTC. Protein: CASSPLAANYNEQFF.

The V and J genes are TRBV5-1 and TRBJ2-1, with 7 bases matching TRBD2. The V and J ends lost 1 base and 4 bases, in that order; junction bases with no gene match: 2. Germline V gene data show CDR1 as SGHRS and CDR2 as YFSETQ. This CDR3 comprises 14 residues. The CDR3 here is CASSLSGEYNEQFF. CDR3 nucleotides: TGCGCCAGCAGCTTGAGCGGGGAATACAATGAGCAGTTCTTC.